Listed below are T cell receptor beta chains from one sample, sequenced in a study of shared clonotypes between healthy human individuals. Using immunoSEQ multiplex PCR, the repertoire was profiled, and TCRdb retains in-frame clones only, with some absent. The repertoire holds over a million clones, with approximately 78% as singletons. Sequencing input: memory CD4+ T cells from PBMCs. These receptors originate from a man in his late teens or twenties in good health. Some clones in this sample may be carry-over from other donors' samples. CDR3s include the opening cysteine and the closing phenylalanine or tryptophan. The D gene is left open where the match is weak. Only part of the rows carry a size: once, few, many, or a class if the clone is expanded.

D	size	J	V	CDR3	DNA
TRBD2	few	TRBJ2-1	TRBV13	CASSRPAAGPSAPNNEQFF	TGTGCCAGCAGCCGGCCGGCAGCGGGACCCTCGGCCCCTAACAATGAGCAGTTCTTC
-	-	TRBJ2-7	TRBV15	CATSRTYSYEQYF	TGTGCCACCAGCAGGACGTACTCCTACGAGCAGTACTTC
-	-	TRBJ1-4	TRBV5-1	CASHQRPRVSGNEKLFF	TGCGCCAGCCACCAGAGGCCGAGGGTTTCGGGCAATGAAAAACTGTTTTTT
TRBD1	-	TRBJ2-1	TRBV5-1	CASSLNTPGQGTDEQFF	TGCGCCAGCAGCTTGAATACTCCGGGACAGGGAACGGATGAGCAGTTCTTC
-	-	TRBJ2-1	TRBV7-3	CASSLNSWNEQFF	TGTGCCAGCAGCTTAAATAGCTGGAATGAGCAGTTCTTC
TRBD2	-	TRBJ2-7	TRBV7-9	CASSSNRGGVGEQYF	TGTGCCAGCAGCTCCAACCGGGGAGGGGTGGGCGAGCAGTACTTC
TRBD1	-	TRBJ1-1	TRBV6-5	CASSPWDRGYTEAFF	TGTGCCAGCAGTCCCTGGGACAGGGGTTACACTGAAGCTTTCTTT
-	-	TRBJ1-1	TRBV5-8	CASSLAGVGTEAFF	TGTGCCAGCAGCTTGGCAGGGGTCGGCACTGAAGCTTTCTTT
-	-	TRBJ1-1	TRBV6-1	CASTLGSGNTEAFF	TGTGCCAGCACCCTTGGCTCAGGGAACACTGAAGCTTTCTTT
-	many	TRBJ1-1	TRBV27	CASSLNMNTEAFF	TGTGCCAGCAGTTTAAACATGAACACTGAAGCTTTCTTT
-	-	TRBJ2-2	TRBV9	CASSPRGDGDTGELFF	TGTGCCAGCAGCCCAAGAGGAGACGGAGACACCGGGGAGCTGTTTTTT
TRBD2	-	TRBJ2-5	TRBV7-8	CASSLGTSVGETQYF	TGTGCCAGCAGCCTAGGGACTAGCGTGGGGGAGACCCAGTACTTC
TRBD1	-	TRBJ1-5	TRBV6-1	CASSEFPDRAGGGNQPQHF	TGTGCCAGCAGTGAGTTCCCCGACAGGGCAGGGGGTGGCAATCAGCCCCAGCATTTT
-	-	TRBJ1-1	TRBV4-1	CASSPRWTSTNTEAFF	TGCGCCAGCAGCCCACGATGGACATCTACGAACACTGAAGCTTTCTTT
-	-	TRBJ2-2	TRBV7-6	CASSYTDTGELFF	TGTGCCAGCAGCTACACAGACACCGGGGAGCTGTTTTTT
TRBD2	-	TRBJ2-1	TRBV9	CASSVGAGEYNEQFF	TGTGCCAGCAGCGTAGGCGCGGGAGAGTACAATGAGCAGTTCTTC
TRBD2	few	TRBJ2-4	TRBV28	CASGALYRGLAEGNIQYF	TGTGCCAGCGGGGCCCTATACAGGGGACTAGCGGAGGGAAACATTCAGTACTTC
TRBD1	-	TRBJ2-7	TRBV7-2	CASSLGGQSWVEQYF	TGTGCCAGCAGCTTAGGGGGACAGTCCTGGGTAGAGCAGTACTTC
-	-	TRBJ2-7	TRBV6-5	CASTLPGTYEQYF	TGTGCCAGCACACTACCCGGCACCTACGAGCAGTACTTC
TRBD1	-	TRBJ1-5	TRBV5-1	CASSLGDRVGQPQHF	TGCGCCAGCAGCTTGGGGGACAGGGTTGGTCAGCCCCAGCATTTT
TRBD1	-	TRBJ1-2	TRBV7-3	CASSAAPQGDGYTF	TGTGCCAGCAGCGCCGCCCCTCAGGGGGATGGCTACACCTTC
-	-	TRBJ2-1	TRBV10-3	CAIRYAEGGEQFF	TGTGCCATCAGGTACGCGGAAGGGGGGGAGCAGTTCTTC
-	-	TRBJ1-5	TRBV5-1	CASSLVDARGPQHF	TGCGCCAGCAGCTTGGTGGACGCCCGGGGGCCCCAGCATTTT